The 30 T cell receptor beta chains listed next were all sequenced from one sample in a study of molecular identifiers for immune sequencing clone quantification. MiXCR, run by TCRdb on the PCR reads, gives a single entry per CDR3 protein. The sample has about 330,000 distinct CDR3 sequences, roughly a quarter seen once; the top ten hold roughly 0.7%. The sample taken for sequencing was naive CD8+ T cells from blood, with Jurkat cell RNA spiked in. Subset indicated: FACS-sorted CD8+CD4-CCR7+CD45RA+ naive T cells. The source is a human donor in good health. Some libraries in this study had Jurkat cell RNA spiked in.

This clonotype was counted ten times or more. V usage is TRBV12-3 or TRBV12-4 and J usage is TRBJ1-5, with D hard to call. The CDR3 consists of 15 residues. Trimming removed 3 bases at V and 0 bases at J, with 9 bases between. The CDR3 spells CASSFGRASNQPQHF. The DNA for the CDR3 is TGTGCCAGCAGTTTCGGCCGGGCTAGCAATCAGCCCCAGCATTTT.

V and J are TRBV28 and TRBJ2-3; D is ambiguous. CDR3 length: 14 residues. V gave up 3 bases and J gave up 7 bases, with 14 bases separating them. Germline V gene data show CDR1 as MDHEN and CDR2 as SYDVKM. CDR3 sequence: CASSFRGSLNTQYF. CDR3 coding DNA: TGTGCCAGCAGTTTCCGCGGTTCATTAAATACGCAGTATTTT.

This clonotype has more than one count but fewer than ten. The V gene is TRBV19, the J gene TRBJ2-1; 7 bases line up with TRBD2. The CDR3 sequence is 13 residues long. Losses at the gene ends were 3 bases for V and 8 bases for J; bases not matched to a gene: 4. Germline V CDR1 and CDR2: LNHDA, SQIVND (reference sequence). CDR3 bases: TGTGCCAGTAGTATGAGCGGGGTAGATGAGCAGTTCTTC. Protein: CASSMSGVDEQFF.

In its sample, this clonotype was seen a few times. V usage is TRBV27 and J usage is TRBJ2-7, with a possible D match to TRBD1 (6 bases). The V gene's germline CDR1 is MNHEY and CDR2 SMNVEV (reference sequence). The CDR3 extends over 15 amino acids. Trimming cost V 3 bases and J 4 bases, with 16 bases left between them. CDR3 DNA: TGTGCCAGCAGTTTCTCAACGCCAGGGGTATACGAGCAGTACTTC. Translation: CASSFSTPGVYEQYF.

V is TRBV5-1 and J is TRBJ1-1; D call uncertain. The CDR3 sequence is 14 residues long. V shed 9 bases and J shed 0 bases, with 15 bases lying between them. CDR1 and CDR2 (germline): SGHRS, YFSETQ. The CDR3 DNA reads as TGCGCCAACAGTTCCAGGAACATGAACACTGAAGCTTTCTTT. Translated: CANSSRNMNTEAFF.

This clonotype was observed many times. The J gene is TRBJ2-3, the V gene TRBV7-9, with D possibly being TRBD1 (6 bases). This CDR3 has 14 amino acids. V shed 5 bases and J shed 2 bases, with 11 bases lying between them. Germline CDR1 reads SEHNR; CDR2 reads FQNEAQ (reference sequence). CDR3 coding DNA: TGTGCCAGCAGCCGGACAGCGCACACAGATACGCAGTATTTT. Translation gives CASSRTAHTDTQYF. Supplemented by reference TRBV7-9 and TRBJ2-3, the full variable domain reads DTGVSQNPRHKITKRGQNVTFRCDPISEHNRLYWYRQTLGQGPEFLTYFQNEAQLEKSRLLSDRFSAERPKGSFSTLEIQRTEQGDSAMYLCASSRTAHTDTQYFGPGTRLTVL.

Many counts were recorded for this clonotype. The chain recombines TRBV15 with TRBJ2-2; possible D gene TRBD2, 7 bases. Germline CDR1 reads LNHNV; CDR2 reads YYDKDF (reference sequence). V lost 4 bases and J lost 1, with 16 bases in between. This CDR3 is built from 17 residues. The CDR3 DNA reads TGTGCCACCAGCATGGTGGGGGGGGCCGGGAACACCGGGGAGCTGTTTTTT. Amino acids: CATSMVGGAGNTGELFF.

This clonotype was detected once. A much larger clone differs from this one at a single base, so this may be a read error. The rearrangement links TRBV9 to TRBJ2-1; D is undetermined. CDR1 is SGDLS, CDR2 YYNGEE, per germline. This CDR3 is 13 amino acids long. The CDR3, as DNA: TGTGCCAGCAGCCCGAGCTCCTACAATGAGCGGTTCTTC. Translated, it gives CASSPSSYNERFF.

This clonotype turned up a few times. This chain links TRBV14 with TRBJ2-1, with TRBD1 identical over 7 bases. V lost 3 bases, J lost 0 bases, and 2 bases stayed unmatched. Per germline, CDR1 SGHDN and CDR2 FVKESK. The CDR3 is made up of 15 amino acids. In nucleotides, the CDR3 is TGTGCCAGCAGCCAGAACAGGGGCTCCTACAATGAGCAGTTCTTC. It is translated as CASSQNRGSYNEQFF.

This clonotype came up a few times. The chain carries TRBV6-2 or TRBV6-3 and TRBJ1-5; D not resolved. The length of the CDR3 is 14 residues. The V end lost 8 bases, the J end lost 0 bases, and 11 bases lay between the germline ends. The germline CDR1 and CDR2 sequences are MNHEY and SVGEGT. CDR3 protein: CASEWTYSNQPQHF. The CDR3 DNA reads TGTGCCAGCGAATGGACCTATAGCAATCAGCCCCAGCATTTT.

Turning to this clonotype: One end of the junction fails to match germline, which may point to a read error. The genes are TRBV6-2 or TRBV6-3 and TRBJ2-1, with TRBD1 as a possible D gene (5 bases). This CDR3 comprises 13 residues. The germline V gene encodes CDR1 MNHEY and CDR2 SVGEGT. CDR3 coding DNA: TGTGCCCGCAGTGACTCAGGGTACAATGAGCAGTTCTTC. This gives the protein CARSDSGYNEQFF.

The table lists this clonotype with many counts. V is TRBV7-2 and J is TRBJ2-1, with 9 bases that match TRBD1. This CDR3 contains 15 residues. V was clipped by 2 bases and J by 4 bases; unmatched bases: 3. Germline lookup yields CDR1 SGHTA and CDR2 FQGNSA. CDR3 DNA: TGTGCCAGCAGCTTACGACAGGGGGTGTACAATGAGCAGTTCTTC. This translates into CASSLRQGVYNEQFF.

With regard to this clonotype: A much larger clone sits a single nucleotide away, making a read error possible. This rearrangement joins TRBV9 to TRBJ1-1, with D possibly TRBD1 on 5 matching bases. There are 15 residues in the CDR3. Looked up from germline, CDR1 is SGDLS and CDR2 is YYNGEE. This CDR3 reads CANSPSDSKGTEAFF. Here the CDR3 DNA reads TGTGCCAACAGCCCATCTGACAGTAAGGGCACTGAAGCTTTCTTT.

Many counts were recorded for this clonotype. This chain links TRBV5-5 with TRBJ2-7; 7 bases are a match to TRBD2. This CDR3 is 13 amino acids long. V lost 3 bases to trimming and J lost 2 bases; unmatched junction nucleotides: 2. The germline V gene encodes CDR1 SGHKS and CDR2 YYEKEE (reference sequence). CDR3 sequence: CASSWEGTYEQYF. The CDR3 nucleotides read TGTGCCAGCAGCTGGGAGGGTACCTACGAGCAGTACTTC.

J is TRBJ1-5 and V is TRBV19, with 11 bases matching TRBD1. The CDR3 runs to 16 residues. With V trimmed by 0 bases and J by 5 bases, 3 bases remained unmatched. The germline V gene encodes CDR1 LNHDA and CDR2 SQIVND (reference sequence). The CDR3 protein is CASSIDGTGGYQPQHF. CDR3 bases: TGTGCCAGTAGTATAGACGGGACAGGGGGATATCAGCCCCAGCATTTT.

The rearrangement uses TRBV20-1 and TRBJ1-6, with 7 bases that match TRBD1. This CDR3 comprises 15 residues. From germline, CDR1 is DFQATT and CDR2 SNEGSKA (reference sequence). The V segment lost 5 bases and the J segment 4 bases; nucleotides outside the gene matches: 8. CDR3 sequence (DNA): TGCAGTGCTGAGACAGGGTGGGATTATAATTCACCCCTCCACTTT. Residues: CSAETGWDYNSPLHF.

This clonotype was seen a handful of times. This chain connects TRBV19 to TRBJ2-2; 7 nucleotides match TRBD1. CDR3 length: 18 residues. V shed 7 bases, J shed 6 bases, and the junction held 20 bases outside the gene matches. Germline CDR1 is LNHDA and CDR2 is SQIVND (reference sequence). The CDR3 sequence: CASTGTGVISLLAGELFF. The CDR3 nucleotides are TGTGCCAGTACCGGAACAGGGGTAATCTCCCTTTTGGCCGGGGAGCTGTTTTTT.

A word on this clonotype: This could be a read error, since a much larger clone is one nucleotide away. The chain combines TRBV28 with TRBJ2-7; D perhaps matches TRBD2 (6 bases). The germline V gene encodes CDR1 MDHEN and CDR2 SYDVKM. The CDR3 is made up of 14 amino acids. Between the trimmed V and J ends, which lost 3 bases and 5 bases, there was a span of 14 bases. The chain's CDR3 is CASSFRGLAHEQYF. The CDR3 DNA follows: TGTGCCAGCAGTTTTCGGGGGTTGGCCCACGAGCAGTACTTC. Drawing the rest from reference TRBV28 and TRBJ2-7, the complete variable domain is DVKVTQSSRYLVKRTGEKVFLECVQDMDHENMFWYRQDPGLGLRLIYFSYDVKMKEKGDIPEGYSVSREKKERFSLILESASTNQTSMYLCASSFRGLAHEQYFGPGTRLTVT.

This clonotype was seen a few times. The gene calls are TRBV29-1 and TRBJ2-3; 10 nucleotides align to TRBD1. Germline lookup yields CDR1 SQVTM and CDR2 ANQGSEA. There are 15 residues in the CDR3. V shed 4 bases, J shed 1 base, and the junction held 5 bases outside the gene matches. CDR3 bases: TGCAGCGTTGTGGGACAGGGGATTGGCACAGATACGCAGTATTTT. Protein product: CSVVGQGIGTDTQYF.

A few counts support this clonotype. The chain employs TRBV30 and TRBJ2-1; 10 bases are a match to TRBD1. CDR1 is GTSNPN and CDR2 is SVGIG in the germline V gene (reference sequence). This CDR3 is 15 amino acids long. Trimming took 7 bases from V and 4 from J; bases not matched to a gene: 10. CDR3 bases: TGTGCCTTCGGGACAGGGGACATAAAGTACAATGAGCAGTTCTTC. Its protein is CAFGTGDIKYNEQFF.

About this clonotype itself: A read error may account for a junction end that differs from germline. This chain links TRBV5-4 with TRBJ1-1; D is perhaps TRBD1 (6 bases). The CDR3 is 14 amino acids. The germline gives CDR1 SGHNT, CDR2 YYREEE (reference sequence). The chain's CDR3 is CTSNVGGLSTEAFF. CDR3 coding DNA: TGTACCAGCAACGTCGGGGGGCTGAGCACTGAAGCTTTCTTT. Supplemented by reference TRBV5-4 and TRBJ1-1, the full variable domain reads ETGVTQSPTHLIKTRGQQVTLRCSSQSGHNTVSWYQQALGQGPQFIFQYYREEENGRGNFPPRFSGLQFPNYSSELNVNALELDDSALYLCTSNVGGLSTEAFFGQGTRLTVV.

This clonotype was seen at least ten times. This chain uses TRBV5-1 with TRBJ2-3; 11 positions agree with TRBD2. Germline values: CDR1 SGHRS, CDR2 YFSETQ. This CDR3 spans 18 amino acids. V was clipped by 4 bases and J by 0 bases; unmatched bases: 10. CDR3 nucleotides: TGCGCCAGCAGCACCCCTAGCGGGGGGCTCCGAAGCACAGATACGCAGTATTTT. Translating gives CASSTPSGGLRSTDTQYF.

The gene calls are TRBV5-6 and TRBJ2-6; no clear D gene. CDR3 length: 15 residues. Trimming cost V 2 bases and J 4 bases, with 10 bases left between them. CDR1 is SGHDT and CDR2 is YYEEEE in the germline V gene. The CDR3: CASSFWGSGANVLTF. The CDR3 DNA follows: TGTGCCAGCAGCTTTTGGGGTTCGGGGGCCAACGTCCTGACTTTC.

The J gene is TRBJ2-2, the V gene TRBV9; 8 positions match TRBD1. Germline V gene data show CDR1 as SGDLS and CDR2 as YYNGEE. Trimming removed 3 bases from V and 6 bases from J; junction bases left unmatched: 10. This CDR3 has 16 residues. CDR3 sequence reads: CASSEAGTGWSGELFF. The CDR3 DNA reads as TGTGCCAGCAGCGAAGCCGGGACAGGTTGGTCCGGGGAGCTGTTTTTT.

The chain links TRBV27 to TRBJ2-5; 8 nucleotides agree with TRBD1. The CDR3 length is 13 residues. Trimming took 6 bases from V and 5 from J; bases not matched to a gene: 5. Germline CDR1 is MNHEY and CDR2 is SMNVEV (reference sequence). CDR3 sequence: CASRPSGGETQYF. CDR3 nucleotide sequence: TGTGCCAGCAGACCCTCAGGGGGCGAGACCCAGTACTTC.

This clonotype appeared many times. The chain links TRBV12-3 or TRBV12-4 to TRBJ1-1, with a weak D call TRBD1 (5 bases). Trimming took off 6 bases at V and 7 bases at J, with 12 bases between the two ends. This CDR3 region has 12 residues. The DNA of the CDR3 is TGTGCCAGCAGCCTCGACAGTCTTGAAGCTTTCTTT. It encodes CASSLDSLEAFF.

For this clonotype: A read error may explain this, as a much larger clone is one base away. The final CDR3 position lacks the conserved phenylalanine or tryptophan, pointing to a likely read error. The chain carries TRBV5-1 and TRBJ2-2; TRBD2 matches at 11 bases. CDR3 size: 15 residues. Germline V gene lookup returns CDR1 SGHRS and CDR2 YFSETQ. J was trimmed by 6 bases and V by 7 bases; bases with no gene match: 8. The CDR3 loop is CASGLLAGASGELFS. CDR3 bases: TGCGCCAGCGGCCTACTAGCGGGGGCGTCCGGGGAGCTGTTTTCT.

This clonotype was recorded at least ten times. The rearrangement links TRBV12-3 or TRBV12-4 to TRBJ2-6; 9 bases fit TRBD2. V lost 5 bases and J lost 6; bases outside the gene matches: 11. The CDR3 has 17 amino acids. The CDR3 DNA sequence: TGTGCCAGCAGTCCGGGACTAGCTAGTGGCGTGGCCAACGTCCTGACTTTC. This codes for CASSPGLASGVANVLTF.

This clonotype was seen more than once but under ten times. This chain joins TRBV24-1 and TRBJ1-2, with D unresolved. From germline, CDR1 is KGHDR and CDR2 SFDVKD. The germline V and J ends were trimmed by 0 bases and 7 bases, with 29 bases remaining between them. The CDR3 loop spans 20 amino acids. The chain's CDR3 is CATSDLFEMVIFGDSSGYTF. CDR3 nucleotides: TGTGCCACCAGTGATTTGTTTGAGATGGTTATTTTTGGAGACTCGTCTGGCTACACCTTC.

This clonotype came up a few times. The chain combines TRBV9 with TRBJ1-3, with 7 bases aligning to TRBD1. The V gene's germline CDR1 is SGDLS and CDR2 YYNGEE. The CDR3 is 16 residues long. V was pared by 4 bases and J by 8 bases, with 15 bases of the junction left unmatched. CDR3 in amino acids: CASSTRTGSLLDTIYF. The CDR3 DNA sequence: TGTGCCAGCAGCACACGGACAGGCTCTCTCCTGGACACCATATATTTT.